This T cell receptor beta chain was sequenced for a study of blood T cell repertoires in COVID-19. Overall study: Sites in the United States, Italy and Spain provided acute and convalescent COVID-19 samples. The cDNA or gDNA used as material had been derived from T cells, B-cell-depleted T cells, or PBMCs.

This clone was recorded only once. The germline V gene has CDR1 SGDLS and CDR2 YYNGEE. Trimming cost V 0 bases and J 8 bases, with 18 bases left between them. The CDR3 loop spans 16 amino acids. As handled by the study authors: Scientists estimated how many nucleated cells there were by amplifying reference gene primers. The data were produced by immunoSEQ multiplex PCR, yet TCRdb's version contains in-frame clones alone and is incomplete. V and J calls and clone size are as listed in that table; D and trimming were resolved from the DNA. This table holds roughly 50,000 clones, about 90% found once. The specimen sequenced was peripheral blood. The chain employs TRBV9 and TRBJ2-1, with a possible D match to TRBD2 (6 bases). The origin of this receptor is a human donor with active COVID-19. The donor label of this sample is uncertain. The CDR3 reads CASSVVGIGRGDEQFF. The CDR3 DNA sequence: TGTGCCAGCAGCGTAGTAGGTATCGGGAGAGGGGATGAGCAGTTCTTC.